The 5 T cell receptor beta chains reported below all come from one sample, sequenced in a study of tumor-infiltrating lymphocytes in localized non-small cell lung cancer. TCRdb keeps only in-frame clones here, not all; method: immunoSEQ multiplex PCR. The sample includes about 16,000 clones, 70% to 75% of them seen just once. The sample comprised lung tumor tissue. The receptors shown here come from a human donor with non-small cell lung cancer.

The chain recombines TRBV2 with TRBJ1-2; D gene uncertain. The CDR3 is 13 amino acids. V lost 7 bases and J 3 bases, leaving 12 bases between the germline ends. Germline CDR1 reads SNHLY; CDR2 reads FYNNEI. In DNA, the CDR3 is TGTGCCAGCAAAATGGTCGGAGACTATGGCTACACCTTC. It codes for CASKMVGDYGYTF.

This rearrangement joins TRBV18 to TRBJ2-5, with D hard to call. V gave up 6 bases and J gave up 1 base, with 9 bases separating them. This CDR3 comprises 13 residues. From germline, CDR1 is KGHSH and CDR2 LQKENI. CDR3 residues: CASSSGGQETQYF. In DNA, the CDR3 is TGTGCCAGCTCGTCAGGCGGCCAAGAGACCCAGTACTTC.

The chain recombines TRBV2 with TRBJ2-3; D unresolved. The CDR3 sequence is 13 residues long. Germline lookup yields CDR1 SNHLY and CDR2 FYNNEI. Between the trimmed V and J ends, which lost 6 bases and 2 bases, there was a span of 9 bases. The CDR3 is CASSGRTTDTQYF. The CDR3 nucleotides read TGTGCCAGCAGCGGCCGTACCACAGATACGCAGTATTTT.

This rearrangement joins TRBV7-9 to TRBJ1-1; 8 positions match TRBD1. The CDR3 extends over 14 amino acids. The J segment lost 5 bases and the V segment lost 2 bases, leaving 4 bases of the junction unmatched. The germline V gene encodes CDR1 SEHNR and CDR2 FQNEAQ (reference sequence). The chain's CDR3 is CASSLQGARTEAFF. CDR3 nucleotide sequence: TGTGCCAGCAGCTTACAGGGGGCGAGGACTGAAGCTTTCTTT.

This chain links TRBV5-1 with TRBJ2-1, with 9 positions matching TRBD2. V gave up 0 bases and J gave up 0 bases; unmatched junction bases: 4. This CDR3 is 17 amino acids long. The germline gives CDR1 SGHRS, CDR2 YFSETQ. The CDR3 region is CASSLAPSGVSYNEQFF. The CDR3 DNA is TGCGCCAGCAGCTTGGCTCCTAGCGGGGTCTCCTACAATGAGCAGTTCTTC.